Shown below are 27 T cell receptor beta chains from a single sample sequenced in a study of T cell responses to AZD1222 COVID-19 vaccine. Repertoires were generated with immunoSEQ multiplex PCR, while TCRdb's copy carries only in-frame clones and drops some. Of approximately 100,000 clones listed, around 83% are singletons. This sample comprised peripheral blood, obtained on day 0 of AZD1222 vaccination. The receptors shown here come from an adult in good health.

J is TRBJ2-2 and V is TRBV7-2; 8 bases line up with TRBD2. Germline V gene data show CDR1 as SGHTA and CDR2 as FQGNSA. Germline trimming cut 5 bases from V and 6 bases from J; bases unmatched to any gene: 5. The CDR3 runs 14 residues. As DNA, the CDR3 is TGTGCCAGCAGCATAAGCGGGAGCCCCGGGGAGCTGTTTTTT. This gives the protein CASSISGSPGELFF.

The chain is built from TRBV5-1 and TRBJ1-1; a possible D gene is TRBD1 (6 bases). Per germline, CDR1 SGHRS and CDR2 YFSETQ. The CDR3 runs to 15 residues. V was clipped by 0 bases and J by 7 bases, with 16 bases between them. The CDR3 is CASSLGTGRWVEAFF. CDR3 coding DNA: TGCGCCAGCAGCTTGGGAACAGGGAGGTGGGTTGAAGCTTTCTTT.

The chain links TRBV28 to TRBJ1-1; D ambiguous. The CDR3 extends over 16 amino acids. Germline CDR1 reads MDHEN; CDR2 reads SYDVKM. Trimming pared 1 base from V and 4 bases from J, leaving 16 bases between. CDR3 coding DNA: TGTGCCAGCAGTTTATCCGGCGACGGCCCCTTCACTGAAGCTTTCTTT. It yields the protein CASSLSGDGPFTEAFF.

This clone was seen repeatedly, ten times or more. The V call is TRBV5-1, the J call TRBJ2-7; D gene unclear. Trimming shortened V by 0 bases and J by 2 bases, and 9 bases separated the two germline ends. Looked up from germline, CDR1 is SGHRS and CDR2 is YFSETQ. This CDR3 has 14 residues. The CDR3 loop is CASSLGTATYEQYF. The CDR3 coding sequence is TGCGCCAGCAGCTTGGGTACAGCTACCTACGAGCAGTACTTC.

V gene TRBV18 combines with J gene TRBJ2-7; D possibly corresponds to TRBD2 (6 bases). This CDR3 has 14 amino acids. Germline V gene sequence: CDR1 KGHSH, CDR2 LQKENI. V gave up 6 bases and J gave up 3 bases, with 15 bases separating them. The CDR3 loop reads CASSGGRGNYEQYF. The DNA for the CDR3 is TGTGCCAGCTCCGGGGGAAGAGGGAACTACGAGCAGTACTTC.

This sequence joins TRBV29-1 and TRBJ2-2; TRBD1 might be the D (5 bases). Trimming pared 3 bases from V and 1 base from J, leaving 12 bases between. Germline V gene sequence: CDR1 SQVTM, CDR2 ANQGSEA. The CDR3 has 15 amino acids. As DNA, the CDR3 is TGCAGCGTTGAGATGAGGACACTGAACACCGGGGAGCTGTTTTTT. Translating it yields CSVEMRTLNTGELFF.

The V gene is TRBV30, the J gene TRBJ1-1, with no clear D. CDR1 and CDR2 (germline): GTSNPN, SVGIG (reference sequence). Deletions cut 0 bases from V and 1 base from J, with 6 bases between. CDR3 size: 13 residues. The CDR3 bases are TGTGCCTGGAGTGTACGACCGAACACTGAAGCTTTCTTT. It codes for CAWSVRPNTEAFF. The full variable domain, its missing parts supplied by reference TRBV30 and TRBJ1-1, is SQTIHQWPATLVQPVGSPLSLECTVEGTSNPNLYWYRQAAGRGLQLLFYSVGIGQISSEVPQNLSASRPQDRQFILSSKKLLLSDSGFYLCAWSVRPNTEAFFGQGTRLTVV.

The chain recombines TRBV7-2 with TRBJ1-1, with a tentative D call TRBD1 (6 bases). This CDR3 is built from 14 residues. Between the trimmed V and J ends, which lost 6 bases and 1 base, there was a span of 12 bases. Germline CDR1 reads SGHTA; CDR2 reads FQGNSA. The CDR3 sequence is CASRLRGGNTEAFF. CDR3 in DNA: TGTGCCAGCAGGCTTAGAGGGGGGAACACTGAAGCTTTCTTT. Looking up the rest from reference TRBV7-2 and TRBJ1-1 gives the full variable domain: GAGVSQSPSNKVTEKGKDVELRCDPISGHTALYWYRQSLGQGLEFLIYFQGNSAPDKSGLPSDRFSAERTGGSVSTLTIQRTQQEDSAVYLCASRLRGGNTEAFFGQGTRLTVV.

V usage is TRBV1 and J usage is TRBJ1-2; TRBD1, the table's D call, lacks a check against the DNA. TRBV1 is labeled a pseudogene. The CDR3 is 17 residues long. The CDR3 reads CTSSPLCKERGNYGYTF. In nucleotides, the CDR3 is TGCACCAGCAGCCCTCTCTGCAAGGAGAGGGGGAACTATGGCTACACCTTC.

This chain joins TRBV7-2 and TRBJ1-5, with D unresolved. The V gene's germline CDR1 is SGHTA and CDR2 FQGNSA. This CDR3 spans 14 amino acids. The ends were cut back, 3 bases at V and 7 bases at J, with 13 bases in the middle. Here the CDR3 reads CASSFVRADQPQHF. CDR3 coding DNA: TGTGCCAGCAGCTTCGTACGGGCCGACCAGCCCCAGCATTTT.

The chain is built from TRBV7-2 and TRBJ2-1, with 8 bases matching TRBD2. Germline V gene sequence: CDR1 SGHTA, CDR2 FQGNSA. The CDR3 is 16 amino acids. The V segment lost 1 base and the J segment 4 bases; nucleotides outside the gene matches: 6. CDR3 sequence (DNA): TGTGCCAGCAGCTTAGACTTAGCGGGGCTGTACAATGAGCAGTTCTTC. This codes for CASSLDLAGLYNEQFF.

V gene TRBV4-2 combines with J gene TRBJ2-7, with 10 nucleotides matching TRBD2. Germline values: CDR1 LGHNA, CDR2 YNFKEQ. The CDR3 extends over 17 amino acids. The V and J ends lost 0 bases and 1 base, in that order; junction bases with no gene match: 6. In DNA, the CDR3 is TGTGCCAGCAGCCAAGATCTTTTAGCGGGAGGTTCCTACGAGCAGTACTTC. This gives the protein CASSQDLLAGGSYEQYF.

J is TRBJ2-1 and V is TRBV5-8; 9 bases match TRBD2. The V gene end was trimmed by 5 bases and the J gene end by 7 bases; junction bases not matched to a gene: 1. Germline V lookup: CDR1 SGHTS, CDR2 YDEGEE. The CDR3 spans 12 residues. The CDR3 DNA is TGTGCCAGCAGAACTAGCGGGAATGAGCAGTTCTTC. Its translation is CASRTSGNEQFF.

The chain joins TRBV29-1 to TRBJ1-1; D uncertain. V lost 7 bases and J lost 0, with 12 bases in between. The germline CDR1 and CDR2 sequences are SQVTM and ANQGSEA. This CDR3 is 13 amino acids long. The CDR3 DNA reads as TGCAGCGCCCAACCGCGGATGAACACTGAAGCTTTCTTT. As protein: CSAQPRMNTEAFF.

This chain links TRBV24-1 with TRBJ1-1; 10 bases line up with TRBD1. This CDR3 has 15 residues. With 4 bases clipped from V and 3 bases from J, the junction kept 4 bases outside the gene matches. The germline V gene has CDR1 KGHDR and CDR2 SFDVKD. DNA for the CDR3: TGTGCCACCAGTGACCCTGGGACAGGGGACACTGAAGCTTTCTTT. As protein: CATSDPGTGDTEAFF.

This chain joins TRBV5-8 and TRBJ1-1; D not resolved. This CDR3 has 11 residues. Trimming shortened V by 4 bases and J by 1 base, and 2 bases separated the two germline ends. CDR1 and CDR2 (germline): SGHTS, YDEGEE. CDR3 in amino acids: CASSPNTEAFF. The DNA for the CDR3 is TGTGCCAGCAGCCCGAACACTGAAGCTTTCTTT.

CDR3 residues: CSVEKTGGNTEAFF. The CDR3 DNA follows: TGCAGCGTTGAAAAGACAGGGGGTAACACTGAAGCTTTCTTT. The chain joins TRBV29-1 to TRBJ1-1, with 9 bases aligning to TRBD1. From germline, CDR1 is SQVTM and CDR2 ANQGSEA. CDR3 length: 14 amino acids. J was trimmed by 2 bases and V by 2 bases; bases with no gene match: 3.

The chain couples TRBV28 to TRBJ1-2; D is perhaps TRBD1 (6 bases). Trimming stripped 6 bases from V and 8 bases from J, with 22 bases between. The germline CDR1 and CDR2 sequences are MDHEN and SYDVKM. There are 15 residues in the CDR3. This CDR3 is CASSPMIQGSPGYTF. In DNA form, the CDR3 reads TGTGCCAGCAGCCCTATGATACAGGGCTCCCCAGGCTACACCTTC.

The rearrangement joins TRBV28 to TRBJ2-7; D is possibly TRBD2 (6 bases). The V gene's germline CDR1 is MDHEN and CDR2 SYDVKM. V was shortened by 5 bases and J by 3 bases, with 20 bases between the two germline ends. The CDR3 spans 16 residues. CDR3 DNA sequence: TGTGCCAGCAGTCCAAACAGGCGGCGGGGAGGCTACGAGCAGTACTTC. This translates into CASSPNRRRGGYEQYF.

The J gene is TRBJ2-5, the V gene TRBV4-1; D remains unclear. The germline V and J ends were trimmed by 0 bases and 1 base, with 6 bases remaining between them. Per germline, CDR1 MGHRA and CDR2 YSYEKL. This CDR3 spans 14 amino acids. The CDR3 loop is CASSQDPSQETQYF. The CDR3 DNA reads TGCGCCAGCAGCCAAGATCCGTCCCAAGAGACCCAGTACTTC.

The chain joins TRBV13 to TRBJ2-6, with 9 nucleotides matching TRBD2. Germline V gene sequence: CDR1 PRHDT, CDR2 FYEKMQ (reference sequence). Trimming cost V 3 bases and J 3 bases; bases outside gene matches: 6. The CDR3 extends over 17 amino acids. The CDR3 spells CASSFLLAGDGANVLTF. DNA for the CDR3: TGTGCCAGCAGCTTTCTCTTAGCGGGAGATGGGGCCAACGTCCTGACTTTC.

This chain uses TRBV5-1 with TRBJ1-1; TRBD1 matches at 9 bases. The CDR3 is 14 amino acids. Germline trimming cut 4 bases from V and 1 base from J; bases unmatched to any gene: 2. Germline V gene data show CDR1 as SGHRS and CDR2 as YFSETQ. CDR3 in amino acids: CASSRGQGNTEAFF. The CDR3 DNA is TGCGCCAGCAGCCGGGGACAGGGGAACACTGAAGCTTTCTTT. The variable domain in full, completed from reference TRBV5-1 and TRBJ1-1, reads KAGVTQTPRYLIKTRGQQVTLSCSPISGHRSVSWYQQTPGQGLQFLFEYFSETQRNKGNFPGRFSGRQFSNSRSEMNVSTLELGDSALYLCASSRGQGNTEAFFGQGTRLTVV.

The V gene is TRBV28, the J gene TRBJ1-1; unclear D gene. The ends were cut back, 2 bases at V and 8 bases at J, with 12 bases in the middle. Germline-derived CDR1 and CDR2 are MDHEN and SYDVKM. This CDR3 spans 13 amino acids. The CDR3, as DNA: TGTGCCAGCAGTTTAAGAATGAACAGAGAAGCTTTCTTT. Protein product: CASSLRMNREAFF.

V gene TRBV28 combines with J gene TRBJ1-4; 8 nucleotides align to TRBD1. The CDR3 loop spans 14 amino acids. The ends lost 7 bases at V and 7 bases at J; junction bases unmatched: 8. Germline CDR1 reads MDHEN; CDR2 reads SYDVKM. The CDR3 region is CASTVGQGIEKLFF. The CDR3 coding sequence is TGTGCCAGCACGGTCGGACAGGGAATTGAAAAACTGTTTTTT.

The V gene is TRBV19, the J gene TRBJ1-4; D gene unclear. V gave up 8 bases and J gave up 0 bases, with 13 bases separating them. Germline V gene sequence: CDR1 LNHDA, CDR2 SQIVND (reference sequence). The CDR3 runs to 15 residues. For the CDR3, the DNA is TGTGCCAGTGCCCGGGCGGGGACAACTAATGAAAAACTGTTTTTT. It translates to CASARAGTTNEKLFF.

The chain recombines TRBV2 with TRBJ2-1, with D perhaps TRBD2 (5 bases). Between the trimmed V and J ends, which lost 6 bases and 8 bases, there was a span of 8 bases. Germline V gene data show CDR1 as SNHLY and CDR2 as FYNNEI. CDR3 length: 11 residues. The CDR3 DNA sequence: TGTGCCAGCAGCCCGGGGTATGAGCAGTTCTTC. It yields the protein CASSPGYEQFF.

The sample holds a few counts of this clone. This chain joins TRBV18 and TRBJ2-5, with a possible D match to TRBD1 (5 bases). This CDR3 has 13 residues. Germline V gene sequence: CDR1 KGHSH, CDR2 LQKENI. Trimming removed 3 bases at V and 5 bases at J, with 10 bases between. As DNA, the CDR3 is TGTGCCAGCTCACCGGGGCTTAGGGAGACCCAGTACTTC. Protein product: CASSPGLRETQYF.